Detailed here is one T cell receptor (beta chain). This sample was taken from a study of blood T cell repertoires in COVID-19. The wider study: The United States, Italy and Spain were the sources of the acute and convalescent COVID-19 samples. Nucleic acid was either cDNA or gDNA, and it came from T cells, B-cell-depleted T cells, or PBMCs.

The CDR3 spans 15 residues. Germline V gene data show CDR1 as MDHEN and CDR2 as SYDVKM. After removal of 6 bases from V and 8 bases from J, the junction contained 10 bases not matched to a gene. Repertoires were generated with immunoSEQ multiplex PCR, while TCRdb's copy carries only in-frame clones and drops some. The sample carries more than 85,000 clones, 83% recorded once. The sequenced sample was peripheral blood. This rearrangement joins TRBV28 to TRBJ1-4, with 9 bases lining up with TRBD1. This clonotype was obtained from a woman in her fifties or sixties with acute or convalescent COVID-19. The CDR3 DNA reads TGTGCCAGCAGCTCCGTAGGGACAGGGAGAGAAAAACTGTTTTTT. Encoded protein: CASSSVGTGREKLFF. The full variable domain, with the rest looked up from reference TRBV28 and TRBJ1-4, is DVKVTQSSRYLVKRTGEKVFLECVQDMDHENMFWYRQDPGLGLRLIYFSYDVKMKEKGDIPEGYSVSREKKERFSLILESASTNQTSMYLCASSSVGTGREKLFFGSGTQLSVL.